This is a list of T cell receptor beta chains from one sample in a study of T cell responses to AZD1222 COVID-19 vaccine. Here immunoSEQ multiplex PCR was the method, and the copy in TCRdb shows in-frame clones only, minus some. The sample holds 100,000 to 130,000 clones, 87% seen once. The specimen comprised peripheral blood, sampled on day 0 of AZD1222 vaccination. The receptors come from an adult in good health. CDR3s include the opening cysteine and the closing phenylalanine or tryptophan. D genes are given only for firm matches. Some rows mark clone size as missing; the rest say once, few, many or name a class of expanded clone.

j_gene,v_gene,d_gene,abundance,CDR3nt,CDR3aa
TRBJ1-5,TRBV24-1,TRBD1,few,TGTGCCACCAGTGAGGACAGGGGCAATCAGCCCCAGCATTTT,CATSEDRGNQPQHF
TRBJ2-5,TRBV6-5,NA,NA,TGTGCCAGCAGCTCGATGACAGCACAAGAGACCCAGTACTTC,CASSSMTAQETQYF
TRBJ2-2,TRBV23-1,NA,NA,TGCGCCAGCACAAACAAAGGTTCGAACACCGGGGAGCTGTTTTTT,CASTNKGSNTGELFF
TRBJ1-4,TRBV7-9,NA,NA,TGTGCCAGCAGCCACAGGACAACTAATGAAAAACTGTTTTTT,CASSHRTTNEKLFF
TRBJ2-7,TRBV7-9,NA,large,TGTGCCAGCAGTCTTCCTACCTACGAGCAGTACTTC,CASSLPTYEQYF
TRBJ2-1,TRBV6-5,TRBD2,NA,TGTGCCAGCAGTCGAAGTAGCGGGGGGAATGAGCAGTTCTTC,CASSRSSGGNEQFF
TRBJ2-1,TRBV7-8,TRBD1,NA,TGTGCCAGCAGCTTAGCGCTCTACAGGGGGCTTGATGAGCAGTTCTTC,CASSLALYRGLDEQFF
TRBJ1-1,TRBV5-6,NA,NA,TGTGCCAGCAGCTTGAGTAGGGGGAAGCACACTGAAGCTTTCTTT,CASSLSRGKHTEAFF
TRBJ1-5,TRBV12-3/TRBV12-4,NA,NA,TGTGCCAGCAGTCCGTCCGATCAGCCCCAGCATTTT,CASSPSDQPQHF
TRBJ1-1,TRBV7-8,TRBD1,once,TGTGCCAGCAGCTCGGGACAGGGAGGTCTGGGAGCTTTCTTT,CASSSGQGGLGAFF
TRBJ1-2,TRBV27,NA,NA,TGTGCCAGCAGTTTGGGGTCGGAGGGCGGCTACACCTTC,CASSLGSEGGYTF
TRBJ2-5,TRBV5-4,NA,NA,TGTGCCAGCAGCTCTCCGGGACGAGGAGAGACCCAGTACTTC,CASSSPGRGETQYF
TRBJ1-5,TRBV28,NA,NA,TGTGCCAGCAGTTCGCGACAGATCCCCCAGCATTTT,CASSSRQIPQHF
TRBJ1-5,TRBV4-1,TRBD1,NA,TGCGCCAGCAGCCAGGGTGACAGGGGCCCTTATAGCAATCAGCCCCAGCATTTT,CASSQGDRGPYSNQPQHF
TRBJ1-2,TRBV19,TRBD1,NA,TGTGCCAGTACCCTGGACAGGGGGGGCTATGGCTACACCTTC,CASTLDRGGYGYTF
TRBJ2-5,TRBV18,NA,NA,TGTGCCAGCTCACCCTCTAATAAGACCCAGTACTTC,CASSPSNKTQYF
TRBJ2-7,TRBV5-6,TRBD2,NA,TGTGCCAGCAGCTCCTTGGGGCGGGAGGGCCGCGAGCAGTACTTC,CASSSLGREGREQYF
TRBJ2-3,TRBV10-3,TRBD2,NA,TGTGCCATCAGTGAGAAGAGCGGGGCCCCCACAGATACGCAGTATTTT,CAISEKSGAPTDTQYF
TRBJ1-1,TRBV6-6,NA,NA,TGTGCCAGCAGTACTGACAGGAACACTGAAGCTTTCTTT,CASSTDRNTEAFF
TRBJ1-2,TRBV30,NA,NA,TGTGCCTGGAGTCACCTAACGGGCATCTATGGCTACACCTTC,CAWSHLTGIYGYTF
TRBJ2-3,TRBV7-2,NA,NA,TGTGCCAGCAGCTTAGATCCGGGCCGGAGCACAGATACGCAGTATTTT,CASSLDPGRSTDTQYF
TRBJ1-2,TRBV6-5,TRBD1,NA,TGTGCCAGCAGCGTCGACAGGGAGGGTGGCTACACCTTC,CASSVDREGGYTF
TRBJ2-2,TRBV6-4,NA,NA,TGTGCCAGCAGTGACTCCAGCACCGGGGAGCTGTTTTTT,CASSDSSTGELFF
TRBJ1-2,TRBV4-3,NA,NA,TGCGCCAGCAGCCAAGATCTTGGCAGTCTCGCTGGCTACACCTTC,CASSQDLGSLAGYTF
TRBJ1-1,TRBV4-3,NA,NA,TGCGCCAGCAGCCAAGCGGTTTTGAACACTGAAGCTTTCTTT,CASSQAVLNTEAFF
TRBJ1-2,TRBV30,TRBD1,NA,TGTGCCTGGAGTGTAATTGGTGACAGGGCCCAGAATGGCTACACCTTC,CAWSVIGDRAQNGYTF
TRBJ1-1,TRBV11-2,TRBD1,NA,TGTGCCAGCAGCTTGACAGGGGCAAACACTGAAGCTTTCTTT,CASSLTGANTEAFF
TRBJ2-3,TRBV9,TRBD2,NA,TGTGCCAGCAGCGTAGTGACTAGCTTCACAGATACGCAGTATTTT,CASSVVTSFTDTQYF
TRBJ1-4,TRBV24-1,NA,NA,TGTGCCCCTTTTTACCCCTGGGAAAAACTGTTTTTT,CAPFYPWEKLFF
TRBJ1-1,TRBV3-1/TRBV3-2,NA,NA,TGTGCCAGCAGCCAAGTCCAGGGATCGACTGAAGCTTTCTTT,CASSQVQGSTEAFF
TRBJ1-4,TRBV13,NA,NA,TGTGCCAGCAGCCTACAGACAACTAATGAAAAACTGTTTTTT,CASSLQTTNEKLFF
TRBJ1-2,TRBV4-3,NA,once,TGCGCCAGCAGCCATACAGGGATAGCTAACTATGGCTACACCTTC,CASSHTGIANYGYTF
TRBJ2-6,TRBV4-3,TRBD1,NA,TGCGCCAGCAGCCAAAAATTAGGGACAGTAAGCTCTGGGGCCAACGTCCTGACTTTC,CASSQKLGTVSSGANVLTF
TRBJ2-3,TRBV3-1/TRBV3-2,TRBD2,NA,TGTGCCAGCAGCCAAAATCAGCGGGGGCGCACAGATACGCAGTATTTT,CASSQNQRGRTDTQYF
TRBJ2-7,TRBV9,TRBD2,NA,TGTGCCAGCAGCGTGGGACTAGATTCCTACGAGCAGTACTTC,CASSVGLDSYEQYF
TRBJ2-7,TRBV6-5,TRBD1,NA,TGTGCCAGCAGTTACTCGGGGACAGGGAGGCACGAGCAGTACTTC,CASSYSGTGRHEQYF
TRBJ1-1,TRBV2,NA,NA,TGTGCCAGCAGTAACCGACAGGAGGAAGCTTTCTTT,CASSNRQEEAFF
TRBJ2-7,TRBV6-2/TRBV6-3,NA,once,TGTGCCAGCAGTAATGGACGTAACCCTGTGCACGAGCAGTACTTC,CASSNGRNPVHEQYF
TRBJ1-5,TRBV6-4,NA,few,TGTGCCAGCAGCGAGGCTAGCAATCAGCCCCAGCATTTT,CASSEASNQPQHF
TRBJ1-1,TRBV12-3/TRBV12-4,NA,few,TGTGCCAGCAGTTCGGGGCCCCCCGAAGCTTTCTTT,CASSSGPPEAFF
TRBJ1-2,TRBV7-3,NA,NA,TGTGCCAGCAGCCTGGACAGATCCTATGGCTACACCTTC,CASSLDRSYGYTF